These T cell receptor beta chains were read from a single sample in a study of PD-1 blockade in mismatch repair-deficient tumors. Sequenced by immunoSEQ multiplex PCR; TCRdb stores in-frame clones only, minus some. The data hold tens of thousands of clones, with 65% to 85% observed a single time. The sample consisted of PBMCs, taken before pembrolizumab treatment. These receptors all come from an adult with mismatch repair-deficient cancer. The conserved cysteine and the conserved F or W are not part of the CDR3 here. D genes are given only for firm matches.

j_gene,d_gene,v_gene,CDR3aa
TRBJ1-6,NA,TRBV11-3,ASKIQGNSPLH
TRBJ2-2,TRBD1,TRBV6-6,ASSETGVNTGELF
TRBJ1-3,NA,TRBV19,ASSRRGVEGRNTIY
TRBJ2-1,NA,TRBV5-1,ASSSSGSSYNEQF
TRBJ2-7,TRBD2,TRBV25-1,ASSGSSGMNSYEQY
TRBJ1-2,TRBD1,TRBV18,ASSPGGQTNYGYT
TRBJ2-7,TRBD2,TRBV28,ASSLGTSGSYEQY
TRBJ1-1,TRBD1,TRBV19,ASTHRGLVNTEAF
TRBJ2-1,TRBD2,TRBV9,ASSHPPYAGANEQF
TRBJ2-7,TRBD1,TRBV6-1,ASRRETGGHYEQY
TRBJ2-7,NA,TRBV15,ATSARVALSPYEQY
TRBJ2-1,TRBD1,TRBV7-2,ASSSDRVNEQF
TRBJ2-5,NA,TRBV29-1,SVERQDQETQY
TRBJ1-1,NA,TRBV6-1,ASRAGRRDTEAF
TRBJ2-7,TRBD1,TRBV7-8,ASSSPVTGLGTTYEQY
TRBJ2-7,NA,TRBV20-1,SASTYEQY
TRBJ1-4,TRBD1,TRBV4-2,ASSQYRGGENEKLF
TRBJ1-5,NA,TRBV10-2,ASSETASGQPQH
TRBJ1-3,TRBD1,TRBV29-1,SVVDRSSGNTIY
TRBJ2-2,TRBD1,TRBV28,ASSLTGKIGELF
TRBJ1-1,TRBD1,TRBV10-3,AISEGTGILKPF
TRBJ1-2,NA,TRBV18,ASSPMQGEGGYT
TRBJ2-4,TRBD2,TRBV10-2,ASSEGLAGSNIQY
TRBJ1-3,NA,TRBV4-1,ASKLRTSGNTIY
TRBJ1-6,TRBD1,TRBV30,AWSVGLGTGYNSPLH
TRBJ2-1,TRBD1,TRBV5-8,ASSFGQGANNEQF
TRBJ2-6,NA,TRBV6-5,ASSRQSSGANVLT
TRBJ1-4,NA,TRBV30,AWSPTGATNEKLF
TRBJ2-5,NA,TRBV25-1,ASSDYRSETQY
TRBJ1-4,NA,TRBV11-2,ASSTPAGSPTNEKLF
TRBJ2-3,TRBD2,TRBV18,ASSPALAGVVDTQY
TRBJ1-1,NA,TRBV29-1,SVAQIEAF
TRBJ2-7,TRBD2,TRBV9,ASSPSGSIYEQY